These 26 T cell receptor beta chains originate from one sample sequenced in a study of blood T cell repertoires in COVID-19. The method was immunoSEQ multiplex PCR; TCRdb's version includes in-frame clones alone and lacks a portion of them. The sample carries about 90,000 clones, just under 85% recorded once. Material: peripheral blood. Receptors were obtained from a woman aged 70 to 79 with active or convalescent COVID-19.

The chain carries TRBV4-2 and TRBJ2-1; TRBD2 aligns across 7 bases. CDR1 is LGHNA, CDR2 YNFKEQ, per germline. The CDR3 has 16 residues. The V and J ends lost 4 bases and 3 bases, in that order; junction bases with no gene match: 9. This CDR3 is CASSRGGVSGYNEQFF. CDR3 coding DNA: TGTGCCAGCAGCCGGGGGGGAGTATCCGGCTACAATGAGCAGTTCTTC.

The gene calls are TRBV9 and TRBJ1-4; the D is unclear. This CDR3 comprises 13 residues. Germline V lookup: CDR1 SGDLS, CDR2 YYNGEE. V was clipped by 5 bases and J by 3 bases, with 8 bases between them. CDR3 coding DNA: TGTGCCAGCAGTAGAGAGGCTAATGAAAAACTGTTTTTT. Its protein product is CASSREANEKLFF. Complete variable domain (other parts from reference TRBV9 and TRBJ1-4): DSGVTQTPKHLITATGQRVTLRCSPRSGDLSVYWYQQSLDQGLQFLIQYYNGEERAKGNILERFSAQQFPDLHSELNLSSLELGDSALYFCASSREANEKLFFGSGTQLSVL.

The CDR3 region is CASSWTGRETQYF. The CDR3 nucleotides read TGTGCCAGCAGCTGGACAGGGCGAGAGACCCAGTACTTC. The J gene is TRBJ2-5, the V gene TRBV7-2; 8 nucleotides agree with TRBD1. Germline values: CDR1 SGHTA, CDR2 FQGNSA. V was clipped by 4 bases and J by 4 bases; unmatched bases: 2. This CDR3 contains 13 residues.

The rearrangement links TRBV5-1 to TRBJ1-1, with TRBD1 as a possible D gene (6 bases). CDR3 length equals 14 residues. The V and J ends lost 2 bases and 3 bases respectively, with 11 bases between them. Germline V gene data show CDR1 as SGHRS and CDR2 as YFSETQ. The CDR3 loop is CASSLQGWDTEAFF. The DNA for the CDR3 is TGCGCCAGCAGCTTACAGGGATGGGACACTGAAGCTTTCTTT.

The chain combines TRBV5-5 with TRBJ1-2; the match to TRBD1 covers 9 bases. CDR3 size: 17 residues. Trimming took 3 bases from V and 3 from J; bases not matched to a gene: 12. Germline CDR1 and CDR2: SGHKS and YYEKEE (reference sequence). The CDR3 bases are TGTGCCAGCAGCTGGGGGGACAGGGCCAATCCAGACTATGGCTACACCTTC. This translates into CASSWGDRANPDYGYTF. The full variable domain, its missing parts supplied by reference TRBV5-5 and TRBJ1-2, is DAGVTQSPTHLIKTRGQQVTLRCSPISGHKSVSWYQQVLGQGPQFIFQYYEKEERGRGNFPDRFSARQFPNYSSELNVNALLLGDSALYLCASSWGDRANPDYGYTFGSGTRLTVV.

The genes are TRBV18 and TRBJ2-1; D is possibly TRBD2 (5 bases). Germline V CDR1 and CDR2: KGHSH, LQKENI. The CDR3 extends over 15 amino acids. V was pared by 0 bases and J by 2 bases, with 8 bases between. CDR3: CASSPPSGTYNEQFF. The CDR3 DNA reads as TGTGCCAGCTCACCACCAAGCGGCACCTACAATGAGCAGTTCTTC.

The chain uses TRBV18 and TRBJ2-7; D not certain. V was trimmed by 3 bases and J by 3 bases, leaving 12 bases between them. The CDR3 spans 14 residues. Germline V gives CDR1 KGHSH, CDR2 LQKENI. The CDR3 DNA reads TGTGCCAGCTCACCTGCCCCTACTAACTACGAGCAGTACTTC. This sequence encodes CASSPAPTNYEQYF.

This rearrangement joins TRBV2 to TRBJ2-7; 8 bases line up with TRBD2. Losses at the gene ends were 4 bases for V and 1 base for J; bases not matched to a gene: 3. Germline V gene sequence: CDR1 SNHLY, CDR2 FYNNEI. The CDR3 extends over 14 amino acids. The CDR3 DNA follows: TGTGCCAGCAGTGTCCGGGGGGGATCCTACGAGCAGTACTTC. It translates to CASSVRGGSYEQYF.

The chain combines TRBV7-2 with TRBJ1-4; perhaps TRBD1 as D (5 bases). The CDR3 covers 14 residues. Germline V CDR1 and CDR2: SGHTA, FQGNSA. Deletions cut 1 base from V and 8 bases from J, with 11 bases between. The DNA of the CDR3 is TGTGCCAGCAGCTTAGACGGGGGTCTCGAAAAACTGTTTTTT. As protein: CASSLDGGLEKLFF.

The chain couples TRBV4-1 to TRBJ1-1, with 9 bases identical to TRBD1. Germline-derived CDR1 and CDR2 are MGHRA and YSYEKL. Trimming at V came to 1 base and at J to 3 bases, leaving 3 bases not matched to a gene. The CDR3 is made up of 15 amino acids. The CDR3 DNA reads as TGCGCCAGCAGCCAAGCGGACAGGGGCTACACTGAAGCTTTCTTT. It translates to CASSQADRGYTEAFF.

The chain has TRBV27 and TRBJ2-3; D might be TRBD2 (6 bases). V was shortened by 5 bases and J by 0 bases, with 12 bases between the two germline ends. CDR3 size: 15 residues. Germline loops: CDR1 MNHEY, CDR2 SMNVEV (reference sequence). CDR3 in DNA: TGTGCCAGCAGTCGGGGGACTTTTAGCACAGATACGCAGTATTTT. Its protein is CASSRGTFSTDTQYF.

The chain is built from TRBV2 and TRBJ2-7; the match to TRBD2 covers 9 bases. This CDR3 contains 14 residues. V shed 6 bases and J 7 bases; nucleotides not matched to a gene: 10. Looked up from germline, CDR1 is SNHLY and CDR2 is FYNNEI. The CDR3 DNA follows: TGTGCCAGCAGGCCGGGACTAGCAGTCCGGGAGCAGTACTTC. This encodes CASRPGLAVREQYF. Variable domain in full (rest from reference TRBV2 and TRBJ2-7): EPEVTQTPSHQVTQMGQEVILRCVPISNHLYFYWYRQILGQKVEFLVSFYNNEISEKSEIFDDQFSVERPDGSNFTLKIRSTKLEDSAMYFCASRPGLAVREQYFGPGTRLTVT.

The chain uses TRBV13 and TRBJ1-1; possibly TRBD1 for D (5 bases). V lost 0 bases to trimming and J lost 3 bases, with 8 bases between them. There are 14 residues in the CDR3. Germline assignment: CDR1 PRHDT and CDR2 FYEKMQ (reference sequence). DNA of the CDR3: TGTGCCAGCAGCTTAGGCTGGGGGGACACTGAAGCTTTCTTT. This gives the protein CASSLGWGDTEAFF.

This clone was recorded only once. The gene calls are TRBV7-2 and TRBJ1-2; 7 positions match TRBD1. V trimming: 2 bases; J trimming: 0 bases; junction bases outside the gene matches: 6. Germline CDR1 SGHTA, CDR2 FQGNSA. This CDR3 has 16 residues. CDR3 loop: CASSLRKGAANYGYTF. The CDR3 DNA reads TGTGCCAGCAGCTTACGGAAGGGGGCAGCTAACTATGGCTACACCTTC.

This chain joins TRBV6-1 and TRBJ1-5; tentative D call: TRBD1 (5 bases). The germline gives CDR1 MNHNS, CDR2 SASEGT. This CDR3 comprises 14 residues. Trimming left V 2 bases short and J 5 bases short, with 10 bases between. This chain's CDR3 is CASSEFREDQPQHF. The CDR3 DNA follows: TGTGCCAGCAGTGAATTCAGGGAGGATCAGCCCCAGCATTTT.

The rearrangement joins TRBV10-3 to TRBJ1-5; D not resolved. Trimming cost V 4 bases and J 5 bases, with 6 bases left between them. Germline V gives CDR1 ENHRY, CDR2 SYGVKD. This CDR3 is 12 amino acids long. CDR3 protein: CAISGTDQPQHF. The DNA of the CDR3 is TGTGCCATCAGTGGAACTGATCAGCCCCAGCATTTT.

V is TRBV4-1 and J is TRBJ2-2, with 8 bases lining up with TRBD1. The CDR3 spans 16 residues. J gave up 7 bases and V 4 bases, and 11 bases lay outside the gene matches. Germline V gene lookup returns CDR1 MGHRA and CDR2 YSYEKL. As DNA, the CDR3 is TGCGCCAGCAGCCGACGACAGGGGAGCGAGAGCGGGGAGCTGTTTTTT. Residues: CASSRRQGSESGELFF.

The table lists this clone with a few counts. The V call is TRBV6-5, the J call TRBJ1-1, with D maybe TRBD1 (5 bases). The CDR3 runs to 12 residues. Trimming stripped 4 bases from V and 11 bases from J, with 14 bases between. CDR1 and CDR2 (germline): MNHEY, SVGAGI. The DNA of the CDR3 is TGTGCCAGCAGTTCCCCATGGGGGGAGGCTTTCTTT. Translated: CASSSPWGEAFF.

This sequence joins TRBV5-6 and TRBJ1-6, with 7 bases identical to TRBD1. Trimming at V came to 3 bases and at J to 0 bases, leaving 12 bases not matched to a gene. This CDR3 comprises 19 residues. CDR1 is SGHDT, CDR2 YYEEEE, per germline. Here the CDR3 DNA reads TGTGCCAGCAGCTCCACCAAGACAGGGCAGAGCTCCTATAATTCACCCCTCCACTTT. This sequence encodes CASSSTKTGQSSYNSPLHF.

J is TRBJ2-5 and V is TRBV7-2; 8 positions agree with TRBD1. The CDR3 has 15 residues. The J segment lost 1 base and the V segment lost 5 bases, leaving 6 bases of the junction unmatched. CDR1 is SGHTA, CDR2 FQGNSA, per germline. In nucleotides, the CDR3 is TGTGCCAGCAGCCGGACAGGGTCCAGCCAAGAGACCCAGTACTTC. Translation gives CASSRTGSSQETQYF. Combining the CDR3 with reference TRBV7-2 and TRBJ2-5 gives the whole variable domain GAGVSQSPSNKVTEKGKDVELRCDPISGHTALYWYRQSLGQGLEFLIYFQGNSAPDKSGLPSDRFSAERTGGSVSTLTIQRTQQEDSAVYLCASSRTGSSQETQYFGPGTRLLVL.

This rearrangement joins TRBV28 to TRBJ1-4; 7 nucleotides match TRBD1. Trimming took 6 bases from V and 4 from J; bases not matched to a gene: 8. The germline V gene has CDR1 MDHEN and CDR2 SYDVKM. There are 15 residues in the CDR3. The CDR3 coding sequence is TGTGCCAGCAGCAAGACTAGACAGGGTAATGAAAAACTGTTTTTT. This sequence encodes CASSKTRQGNEKLFF. Looking up the rest from reference TRBV28 and TRBJ1-4 gives the full variable domain: DVKVTQSSRYLVKRTGEKVFLECVQDMDHENMFWYRQDPGLGLRLIYFSYDVKMKEKGDIPEGYSVSREKKERFSLILESASTNQTSMYLCASSKTRQGNEKLFFGSGTQLSVL.

The chain uses TRBV10-3 and TRBJ1-3; D possibly corresponds to TRBD1 (5 bases). Trimming removed 0 bases at V and 4 bases at J, with 13 bases between. Germline CDR1 and CDR2: ENHRY and SYGVKD. The CDR3 runs 16 residues. CDR3 bases: TGTGCCATCAGTGAGTCGCAGGGCTTGGGCGGAAACACCATATATTTT. Translation gives CAISESQGLGGNTIYF.

This clone has just a few counts. This chain connects TRBV19 to TRBJ2-7, with 12 bases matching TRBD1. Per germline, CDR1 LNHDA and CDR2 SQIVND (reference sequence). V lost 6 bases to trimming and J lost 5 bases; unmatched junction nucleotides: 8. The CDR3 covers 15 residues. CDR3 sequence reads: CASSITGTGGNEQYF. CDR3 in DNA: TGTGCCAGTAGCATAACCGGGACAGGGGGCAACGAGCAGTACTTC. The whole variable domain, remainder taken from reference TRBV19 and TRBJ2-7, is DGGITQSPKYLFRKEGQNVTLSCEQNLNHDAMYWYRQDPGQGLRLIYYSQIVNDFQKGDIAEGYSVSREKKESFPLTVTSAQKNPTAFYLCASSITGTGGNEQYFGPGTRLTVT.

Here the CDR3 DNA reads TGTGCCAGCAGCCCAGGACAGTATGGCTACACCTTC. This encodes CASSPGQYGYTF. The J gene is TRBJ1-2, the V gene TRBV7-9, with D perhaps TRBD1 (6 bases). V shed 5 bases and J shed 5 bases, with 9 bases lying between them. Per the germline V gene, CDR1 is SEHNR and CDR2 is FQNEAQ (reference sequence). The CDR3 is 12 residues long.

The rearrangement uses TRBV5-4 and TRBJ2-5; no firm D call. Germline values: CDR1 SGHNT, CDR2 YYREEE (reference sequence). Trimming shortened V by 2 bases and J by 5 bases, and 10 bases separated the two germline ends. The CDR3 sequence is 13 residues long. CDR3 in amino acids: CASSFVAGETQYF. The CDR3 DNA sequence: TGTGCCAGCAGCTTCGTGGCCGGGGAGACCCAGTACTTC. Complete variable domain (other parts from reference TRBV5-4 and TRBJ2-5): ETGVTQSPTHLIKTRGQQVTLRCSSQSGHNTVSWYQQALGQGPQFIFQYYREEENGRGNFPPRFSGLQFPNYSSELNVNALELDDSALYLCASSFVAGETQYFGPGTRLLVL.

CDR3 sequence (DNA): TGTGCCAGCACCGAGCTTGCTGGGGCCAACGTCCTGACTTTC. This encodes CASTELAGANVLTF. V is TRBV6-5 and J is TRBJ2-6; D call uncertain. This CDR3 is built from 14 residues. With 7 bases removed from V and 2 bases from J, the gap between germline ends came to 9 bases. Germline-derived CDR1 and CDR2 are MNHEY and SVGAGI.